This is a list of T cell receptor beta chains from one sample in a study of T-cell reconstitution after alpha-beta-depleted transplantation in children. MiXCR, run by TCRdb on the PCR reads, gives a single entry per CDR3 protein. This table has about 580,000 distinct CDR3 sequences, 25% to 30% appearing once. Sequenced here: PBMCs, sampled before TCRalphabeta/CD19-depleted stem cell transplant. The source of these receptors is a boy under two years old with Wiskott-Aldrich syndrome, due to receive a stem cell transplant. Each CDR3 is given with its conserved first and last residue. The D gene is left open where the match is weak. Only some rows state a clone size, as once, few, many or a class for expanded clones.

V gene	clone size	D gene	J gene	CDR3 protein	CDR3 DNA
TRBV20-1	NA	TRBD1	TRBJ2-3	CSAREGTGGADTQYF	TGCAGTGCTAGAGAAGGGACAGGGGGCGCAGATACGCAGTATTTT
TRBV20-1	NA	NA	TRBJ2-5	CSARGRGRVALQETQYF	TGCAGTGCTAGAGGACGAGGAAGGGTCGCACTACAAGAGACCCAGTACTTC
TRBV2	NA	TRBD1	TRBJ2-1	CASSVRDRLYNEQFF	TGTGCCAGCAGTGTCCGGGACAGACTCTACAATGAGCAGTTCTTC
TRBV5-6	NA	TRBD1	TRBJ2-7	CASSQDRGLHEQYF	TGTGCCAGCAGCCAAGACAGGGGGCTCCACGAGCAGTACTTC
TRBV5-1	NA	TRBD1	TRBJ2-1	CASSLADRGMSSYNEQFF	TGCGCCAGCAGCTTGGCCGACAGGGGGATGTCCTCCTACAATGAGCAGTTCTTC
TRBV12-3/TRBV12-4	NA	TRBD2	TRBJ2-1	CASRGRTSSHNEQFF	TGTGCCAGCAGAGGTAGGACTAGCAGTCACAATGAGCAGTTCTTC
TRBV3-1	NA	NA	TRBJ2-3	CASSQELSGRYSTDTQYF	TGTGCCAGCAGCCAAGAATTAAGCGGTAGATATAGCACAGATACGCAGTATTTT
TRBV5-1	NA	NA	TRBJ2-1	CASSFSRFNEQFF	TGCGCCAGCAGCTTCTCCAGGTTCAATGAGCAGTTCTTC
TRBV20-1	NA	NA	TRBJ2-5	CSARSRAQTQYF	TGCAGTGCTAGATCTAGAGCACAGACCCAGTACTTC
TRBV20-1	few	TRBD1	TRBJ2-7	CSARGQGGEQYF	TGCAGTGCTAGAGGACAGGGGGGCGAGCAGTACTTC
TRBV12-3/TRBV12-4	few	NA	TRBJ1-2	CASSLSQLGRDGYTF	TGTGCCAGCAGCCTGTCACAGTTGGGACGGGACGGCTACACCTTC
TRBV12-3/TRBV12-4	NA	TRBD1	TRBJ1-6	CASRGQASYNSPLHF	TGTGCCAGCAGAGGACAGGCATCCTATAATTCACCCCTCCACTTT
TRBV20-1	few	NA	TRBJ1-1	CSASLQSSTEAFF	TGCAGTGCTAGCTTACAGTCATCCACTGAAGCTTTCTTT
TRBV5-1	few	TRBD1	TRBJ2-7	CASSWTGGFSYEQYF	TGCGCCAGCAGCTGGACAGGGGGGTTCTCCTACGAGCAGTACTTC
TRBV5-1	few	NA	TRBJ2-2	CASRNRSKNTGELFF	TGCGCCAGCAGGAACAGGAGCAAGAACACCGGGGAGCTGTTTTTT
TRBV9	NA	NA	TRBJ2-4	CASSPKESPGGIQYF	TGTGCCAGCAGCCCTAAGGAAAGCCCTGGAGGCATTCAGTACTTC
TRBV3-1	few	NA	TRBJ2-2	CASSQYDGTGELFF	TGTGCCAGCAGCCAATACGACGGGACCGGGGAGCTGTTTTTT
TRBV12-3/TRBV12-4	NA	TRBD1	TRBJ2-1	CASGTGYNEQFF	TGTGCCAGCGGGACAGGCTACAATGAGCAGTTCTTC
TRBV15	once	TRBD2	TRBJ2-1	CATSRDLAGRSSYNEQFF	TGTGCCACCAGCAGAGACCTAGCGGGTAGGAGCTCCTACAATGAGCAGTTCTTC
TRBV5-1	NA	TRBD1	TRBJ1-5	CASSLATGDNQPQHF	TGCGCCAGCAGCTTGGCAACAGGGGACAATCAGCCCCAGCATTTT
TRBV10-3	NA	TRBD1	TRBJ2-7	CAIAGTGGRSEQYF	TGTGCCATCGCTGGGACAGGGGGCAGGTCCGAGCAGTACTTC
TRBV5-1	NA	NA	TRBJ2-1	CASSFDSHVAFF	TGCGCCAGCAGCTTTGATTCCCACGTTGCGTTCTTC
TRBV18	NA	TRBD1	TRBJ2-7	CASLQGVSYEQYF	TGTGCCAGCCTCCAGGGGGTCTCCTACGAGCAGTACTTC
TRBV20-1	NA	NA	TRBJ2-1	CSASIGGSYNEQFF	TGCAGTGCTAGCATTGGCGGCTCCTACAATGAGCAGTTCTTC
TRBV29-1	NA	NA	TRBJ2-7	CSVAGQFSYEQYF	TGCAGCGTCGCAGGACAGTTCTCTTACGAGCAGTACTTC
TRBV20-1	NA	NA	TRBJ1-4	CSASSGLNEKLFF	TGCAGTGCTAGTTCAGGGCTCAATGAAAAACTGTTTTTT
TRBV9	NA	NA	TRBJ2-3	CASSVGAGNTDTQYF	TGTGCCAGCAGCGTAGGGGCGGGAAACACAGATACGCAGTATTTT
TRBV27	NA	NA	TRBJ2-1	CASSFLEPGVPNNEQFF	TGTGCCAGCAGTTTTCTCGAACCAGGGGTCCCCAACAATGAGCAGTTCTTC
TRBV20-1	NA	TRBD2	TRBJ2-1	CSARDSSGRLKGSYNEQFF	TGCAGTGCTAGAGATTCTAGCGGGAGGTTAAAGGGCTCCTACAATGAGCAGTTCTTC
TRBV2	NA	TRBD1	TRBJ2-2	CASRPTGADTGELFF	TGTGCCAGCAGACCTACAGGGGCAGACACCGGGGAGCTGTTTTTT
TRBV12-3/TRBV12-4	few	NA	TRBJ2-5	CASSPGTSWETQYF	TGTGCCAGCTCACCTGGGACCTCATGGGAGACCCAGTACTTC
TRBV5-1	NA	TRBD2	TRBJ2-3	CASSLDPSGRGTDTQYF	TGCGCCAGCAGCTTGGATCCTAGCGGGAGGGGGACAGATACGCAGTATTTT
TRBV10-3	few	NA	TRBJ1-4	CAISEVRVREKLFF	TGTGCCATCAGTGAGGTCCGGGTTCGGGAAAAACTGTTTTTT
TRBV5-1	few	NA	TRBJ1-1	CASSSGLMGMNTEAFF	TGCGCCAGCAGCTCAGGGCTTATGGGGATGAACACTGAAGCTTTCTTT
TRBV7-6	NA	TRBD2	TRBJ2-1	CASSLSGTSGRPSSYNEQFF	TGTGCCAGCAGCTTATCCGGGACTAGCGGGAGACCGAGCTCCTACAATGAGCAGTTCTTC
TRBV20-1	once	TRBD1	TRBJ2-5	CSAGDRGLSSTQYF	TGCAGTGCAGGAGACAGGGGGTTATCTTCGACCCAGTACTTC
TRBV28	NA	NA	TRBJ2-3	CASSLTESTDTQYF	TGTGCCAGCAGTTTAACGGAAAGCACAGATACGCAGTATTTT
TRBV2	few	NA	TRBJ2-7	CASYKGSGSWVPGYEQYF	TGTGCCAGCTACAAGGGGAGTGGGAGCTGGGTTCCTGGCTACGAGCAGTACTTC
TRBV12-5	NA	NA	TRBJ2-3	CASGLARGGGYPDTQYF	TGTGCTAGTGGTTTGGCAAGGGGGGGAGGATACCCAGATACGCAGTATTTT
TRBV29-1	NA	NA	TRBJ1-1	CSVGPRMNTEAFF	TGCAGCGTGGGACCGAGGATGAACACTGAAGCTTTCTTT
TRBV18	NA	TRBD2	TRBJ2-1	CASSPLLAGGNDQFF	TGTGCCAGCTCACCACTACTAGCGGGAGGGAATGACCAGTTCTTC
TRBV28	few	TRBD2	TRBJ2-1	CASSSTGTSNEQFF	TGTGCCAGCAGTAGCACCGGGACTAGCAATGAGCAGTTCTTC
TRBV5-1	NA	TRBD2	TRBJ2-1	CASSGTSGTYNEQFF	TGCGCCAGCAGCGGGACTAGCGGGACCTACAATGAGCAGTTCTTC
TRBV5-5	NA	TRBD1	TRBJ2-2	CASSGTGIFPGELFF	TGTGCCAGCAGCGGGACAGGGATCTTTCCCGGGGAGCTGTTTTTT
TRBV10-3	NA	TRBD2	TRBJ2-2	CAISDDGRTGELFF	TGTGCCATCAGTGACGACGGGAGGACCGGGGAGCTGTTTTTT
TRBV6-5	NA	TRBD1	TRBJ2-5	CASSYSRQGGTQYF	TGTGCCAGCAGTTACAGCCGACAGGGGGGGACCCAGTACTTC
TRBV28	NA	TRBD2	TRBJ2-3	CASSFDILAGVPDTQYF	TGTGCCAGCAGTTTCGACATACTAGCGGGAGTTCCAGATACGCAGTATTTT
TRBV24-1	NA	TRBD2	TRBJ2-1	CATSDPAGDNEQFF	TGTGCCACCAGTGATCCCGCGGGAGACAATGAGCAGTTCTTC
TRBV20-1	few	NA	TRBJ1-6	CSAVTDPNSPLHF	TGCAGTGCTGTGACAGATCCTAATTCACCCCTCCACTTT
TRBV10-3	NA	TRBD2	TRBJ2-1	CAISEHGTSGSNEQFF	TGTGCCATCAGTGAGCACGGGACTAGCGGGAGTAATGAGCAGTTCTTC
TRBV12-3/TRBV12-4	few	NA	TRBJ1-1	CASSPRDLPNTEAFF	TGTGCCAGCAGTCCACGGGACTTACCGAACACTGAAGCTTTCTTT
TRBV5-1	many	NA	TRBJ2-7	CASSSLYEQYF	TGCGCCAGCAGTTCTCTCTACGAGCAGTACTTC